This TCR beta chain was identified in a study of blood T cell dynamics during melanoma immunotherapy. On the study more broadly: First-line therapy was either pembrolizumab or nivolumab with ipilimumab for metastatic melanoma.

Assay used: immunoSEQ multiplex PCR; TCRdb lists only in-frame clones, some missing. The repertoire holds 10,000 to 13,000 clones, 80% to 85% seen once, with roughly 15% in the top ten. Turning to this clone: What it binds is not known.

General study results and limits: Unlike progressors, later disease-control patients had W3 repertoires gaining clonality or diversity.

Time point reported: week 3, after first cycle of checkpoint inhibitor. Samples come from before therapy and from week 3 after the first blockade cycle. At 12 weeks after first infusion, RECIST 1.1 defined response for most patients. This specimen was blood, taken from a patient treated with checkpoint blockade. This TCR came from a human donor with melanoma.

CDR3 coding DNA: TGTGCCAGCAGCTACGACAGGGGGAACACTGAAGCTTTCTTT. Translation gives CASSYDRGNTEAFF. The genes are TRBV7-9 and TRBJ1-1; TRBD1 agrees at 8 bases. Germline CDR1 is SEHNR and CDR2 is FQNEAQ (reference sequence). V dropped 4 bases and J dropped 1; count of bases not matched to a gene: 2. This CDR3 is 14 amino acids long.